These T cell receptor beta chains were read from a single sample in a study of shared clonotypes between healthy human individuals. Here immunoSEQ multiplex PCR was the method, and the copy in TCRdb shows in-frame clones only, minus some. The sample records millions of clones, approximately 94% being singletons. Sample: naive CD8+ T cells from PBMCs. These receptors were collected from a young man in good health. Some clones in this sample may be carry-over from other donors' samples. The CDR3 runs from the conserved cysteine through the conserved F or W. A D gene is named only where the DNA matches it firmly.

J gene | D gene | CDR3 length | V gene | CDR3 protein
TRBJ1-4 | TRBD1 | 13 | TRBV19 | CASSHWDREKLFF
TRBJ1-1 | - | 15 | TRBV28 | CASSLQSRWEGEAFF
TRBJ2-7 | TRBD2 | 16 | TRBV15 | CATSRAKREGSHEQYF
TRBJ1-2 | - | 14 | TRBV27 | CASSPGFTLYGYTF
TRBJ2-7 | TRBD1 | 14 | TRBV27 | CASSLRDSRYEQYF
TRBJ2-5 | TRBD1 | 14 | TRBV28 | CASRPPGGKETQYF
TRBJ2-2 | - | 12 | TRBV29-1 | CSVWGSTGELFF
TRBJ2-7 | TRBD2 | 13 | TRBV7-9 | CASSHSGAEEQYF
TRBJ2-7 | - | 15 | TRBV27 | CASSLTGIGFYEQYF
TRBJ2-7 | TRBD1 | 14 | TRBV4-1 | CASSQGTGPYEQYF
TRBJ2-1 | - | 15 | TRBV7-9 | CASSLGTAIYNEQFF
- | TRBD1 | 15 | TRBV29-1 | CSVKDGGTGSYEQYF
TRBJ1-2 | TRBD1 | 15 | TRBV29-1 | CSVENRGHSNYGYTF
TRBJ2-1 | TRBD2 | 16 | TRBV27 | CASSTPGLAAYNEQFF
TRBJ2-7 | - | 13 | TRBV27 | CASGGPRPYEQYF